This T cell receptor (beta chain) was identified in a study of blood T cell repertoires in COVID-19. Study-level information: Spain, Italy and the United States supplied samples that represented acute and convalescent COVID-19. Sources were T cells, B-cell-depleted T cells, or PBMCs; the material itself was cDNA or gDNA.

The germline V gene encodes CDR1 SGHRS and CDR2 YFSETQ. The CDR3 is 12 residues long. V shed 8 bases, J shed 6 bases, and the junction held 4 bases outside the gene matches. Repertoires were generated with immunoSEQ multiplex PCR, while TCRdb's copy carries only in-frame clones and drops some. The sample contains tens of thousands of clones, 65% to 85% of which appear only once. Sample: peripheral blood. The chain employs TRBV5-1 and TRBJ1-1, with 10 bases lining up with TRBD1. This TCR came from an older woman with acute or convalescent COVID-19. Here the CDR3 reads CAREDRGPEAFF. The CDR3 nucleotides are TGCGCCAGAGAAGACAGGGGGCCTGAAGCTTTCTTT.